This passage covers 14 T cell receptor beta chains from one sample sequenced in a study of regulatory T cells in long-lasting Graves disease. The time point is: newly diagnosed GD, antithyroid drugs for less than 3 months. RNA isolated from PBMCs was used to make the TCR library. Investigators prepared the TCR beta libraries by applying iRepertoire HTBI primers and Arm-PCR of CDR3 regions. TCRdb re-called the multiplex PCR reads with MiXCR, one entry per CDR3 protein. The sample lists around 240,000 distinct CDR3 sequences; around 19% were seen once. The sample was also linked to a second study, of T cells in Graves' hyperthyroidism and ophthalmopathy.

Here the sequenced sample was peripheral blood mononuclear cells (PBMCs), taken at new diagnosis, from a patient treated with antithyroid drugs. The receptor set was obtained from a woman aged 25 to 39 with Graves disease.

This clonotype was picked up many times. V and J are TRBV3-1 and TRBJ2-5; D gene unclear. The CDR3 loop spans 13 amino acids. V dropped 0 bases and J dropped 3 bases, with 5 bases sitting between them. Per germline, CDR1 LGHDT and CDR2 YNNKEL (reference sequence). Here the CDR3 reads CASSQDRKETQYF. CDR3 DNA: TGTGCCAGCAGCCAAGATCGGAAAGAGACCCAGTACTTC.

The chain employs TRBV20-1 and TRBJ1-4, with a weak D call TRBD1 (6 bases). V lost 2 bases and J 7 bases, leaving 23 bases between the germline ends. The V gene's germline CDR1 is DFQATT and CDR2 SNEGSKA (reference sequence). The CDR3 runs 17 residues. DNA for the CDR3: TGCAGTGCTAGAACTCCTTTTAAGGGAGGGGGTTTTGAAAAACTGTTTTTT. It codes for CSARTPFKGGGFEKLFF.

The table lists this clonotype with many counts. The chain combines TRBV20-1 with TRBJ2-3; D remains unclear. The CDR3 covers 11 residues. The V gene lost 0 bases and the J gene lost 12 bases, with 10 bases spanning the gap. CDR1 and CDR2 from the germline V gene are DFQATT and SNEGSKA (reference sequence). CDR3 nucleotides: TGCAGTGCTAGAGATCCACTCACTCAGTATTTT. Its translation is CSARDPLTQYF.

The chain links TRBV2 to TRBJ1-1; D remains ambiguous. CDR3 size: 12 residues. The germline V gene has CDR1 SNHLY and CDR2 FYNNEI. Trimming pared 4 bases from V and 4 bases from J, leaving 7 bases between. CDR3 nucleotide sequence: TGTGCCAGCAGTGGGTTTGGCACTGAAGCTTTCTTT. This sequence encodes CASSGFGTEAFF.

There are many counts of this clonotype. The genes are TRBV7-2 and TRBJ1-4; TRBD1 matches 9 bases. Germline V gene sequence: CDR1 SGHTA, CDR2 FQGNSA. J was trimmed by 7 bases and V by 5 bases; bases with no gene match: 5. CDR3 size: 14 residues. The CDR3 spells CASSVQGAGEKLFF. In nucleotides, the CDR3 is TGTGCCAGCAGCGTACAGGGGGCTGGTGAAAAACTGTTTTTT.

This clonotype has at least ten counts. This sequence joins TRBV7-2 and TRBJ2-7; 7 bases are a match to TRBD2. Germline lookup yields CDR1 SGHTA and CDR2 FQGNSA. V lost 4 bases and J lost 7; bases outside the gene matches: 10. This CDR3 spans 14 amino acids. The CDR3 loop is CASSSAGGRDEQYF. The CDR3 bases are TGTGCCAGCAGCTCGGCCGGCGGGAGAGATGAGCAGTACTTC.

This clonotype was counted at least ten times. This chain links TRBV9 with TRBJ2-7; D is uncertain. Deletions cut 0 bases from V and 6 bases from J, with 10 bases between. In germline, CDR1 is SGDLS, CDR2 YYNGEE. The CDR3 has 13 amino acids. This chain's CDR3 is CASSVDRQAEQYF. CDR3 nucleotide sequence: TGTGCCAGCAGCGTAGACCGGCAGGCCGAGCAGTACTTC.

There are many counts of this clonotype. This sequence joins TRBV10-1 and TRBJ2-3, with 10 bases that match TRBD2. Trimming at V came to 7 bases and at J to 10 bases, leaving 8 bases not matched to a gene. The CDR3 has 13 residues. The V gene's germline CDR1 is WNHNN and CDR2 SYGVQD (reference sequence). CDR3 sequence: CASTQSSGGPQYF. DNA of the CDR3: TGCGCCAGCACCCAATCTAGCGGGGGACCGCAGTATTTT.

This clonotype has at least ten counts. The genes are TRBV6-2 or TRBV6-3 and TRBJ1-1; the D is unclear. The V gene's germline CDR1 is MNHEY and CDR2 SVGEGT. The ends were cut back, 2 bases at V and 1 base at J, with 11 bases in the middle. The CDR3 has 15 amino acids. CDR3 nucleotide sequence: TGTGCCAGCAGTTACGTTTCGGATCGGAACACTGAAGCTTTCTTT. Protein: CASSYVSDRNTEAFF.

This clonotype was recorded many times. The rearrangement links TRBV6-1 to TRBJ1-6; D gene unclear. Germline loops: CDR1 MNHNS, CDR2 SASEGT. The V gene lost 5 bases and the J gene lost 7 bases, with 9 bases spanning the gap. The CDR3 has 13 residues. The CDR3 nucleotides read TGTGCCAGCAGTCAAGGAAACAATTCACCCCTCCACTTT. Translated: CASSQGNNSPLHF.

This clonotype was counted at least ten times. The chain carries TRBV11-2 and TRBJ2-3, with TRBD2 matching over 10 bases. CDR1 and CDR2 (germline): SGHAT, FQNNGV. Trimming removed 6 bases from V and 0 bases from J; junction bases left unmatched: 6. CDR3 length: 16 amino acids. CDR3 coding DNA: TGTGCCAGCAGAACCCTAGCGGGGGATAGCACAGATACGCAGTATTTT. It translates to CASRTLAGDSTDTQYF.

Ten or more counts support this clonotype. The rearrangement joins TRBV3-1 to TRBJ2-1, with TRBD2 identical over 7 bases. V shed 3 bases, J shed 8 bases, and the junction held 25 bases outside the gene matches. The CDR3 covers 20 residues. Germline CDR1 and CDR2: LGHDT and YNNKEL (reference sequence). Here the CDR3 DNA reads TGTGCCAGCAGCCACCTAACTAGCGCCAGATCACAGGCGGATGTCTATGAGCAGTTCTTC. As protein: CASSHLTSARSQADVYEQFF.

This clonotype showed up many times. V and J are TRBV29-1 and TRBJ2-2; possible D gene TRBD1, 6 bases. Per germline, CDR1 SQVTM and CDR2 ANQGSEA. Between the trimmed V and J ends, which lost 5 bases and 7 bases, there was a span of 14 bases. The CDR3 consists of 13 residues. The CDR3 DNA is TGCAGCGTTATAGAGGGGGACGGCGGGGAGCTGTTTTTT. Its translation is CSVIEGDGGELFF.

V and J are TRBV3-1 and TRBJ1-2, with 10 bases aligning to TRBD1. This CDR3 contains 15 residues. CDR1 and CDR2 from the germline V gene are LGHDT and YNNKEL (reference sequence). The J segment lost 2 bases and the V segment lost 2 bases, leaving 2 bases of the junction unmatched. The CDR3 coding sequence is TGTGCCAGCAGCCAATGGGACAGGGGCAACTATGGCTACACCTTC. This encodes CASSQWDRGNYGYTF.